The clone carrying this T cell receptor (beta chain) was recorded many times. This sample's TCRbeta library carried unique molecular identifier barcodes. TCRdb used MiXCR to reprocess the PCR reads, holding one entry per CDR3 protein. This table holds 150,000 to 250,000 distinct CDR3 sequences, just over 14% found once. V dropped 3 bases and J dropped 0; count of bases not matched to a gene: 19. The CDR3 length is 22 residues. This sample is drawn from a study of T-cell reconstitution after alpha-beta-depleted transplantation in children. The chain joins TRBV12-3 or TRBV12-4 to TRBJ2-3, with TRBD2 identical over 12 bases. The sequence was obtained from a human donor who donated a stem cell graft to a child with acute lymphoblastic leukemia. The sequenced sample was PBMCs from the stem cell graft donor, obtained from the stem cell graft. This chain's CDR3 is CASSFFRRPTSGGLTSTDTQYF. In nucleotides, the CDR3 is TGTGCCAGCAGTTTTTTTCGCCGGCCGACTAGCGGGGGTCTAACTAGCACAGATACGCAGTATTTT.